This TCR beta chain was captured in a study of T cells in Graves' hyperthyroidism and ophthalmopathy. Turning to the study itself: Peripheral blood was collected at initial diagnosis, before any treatment.

Overall study findings and caveats: Appearing also in blood were most of the thyroid clonotypes expanded above 0.001.

This clonotype occurred a few times. The antigen is undetermined. Germline V gives CDR1 SGHVS, CDR2 FNYEAQ. V lost 3 bases and J 7 bases, leaving 12 bases between the germline ends. The CDR3 is 14 residues long. The TCR beta CDR3 regions underwent amplification using RNA transcripts as the source. The HTBI primer set drove a first-round RT-PCR of the TCR CDR3. TCRdb analysed the multiplex PCR reads with MiXCR anew, one entry per CDR3 protein. Among some 300,000 distinct CDR3 sequences listed, approximately 14% were seen once. What was sequenced was blood. This receptor was taken from a woman between 35 and 50 years old with Graves' hyperthyroidism. This rearrangement joins TRBV7-6 to TRBJ2-2; a weak D match, TRBD2 (6 bases). CDR3 loop: CASSLEGGHGELFF. CDR3 nucleotide sequence: TGTGCCAGCAGCTTGGAGGGCGGTCACGGGGAGCTGTTTTTT.